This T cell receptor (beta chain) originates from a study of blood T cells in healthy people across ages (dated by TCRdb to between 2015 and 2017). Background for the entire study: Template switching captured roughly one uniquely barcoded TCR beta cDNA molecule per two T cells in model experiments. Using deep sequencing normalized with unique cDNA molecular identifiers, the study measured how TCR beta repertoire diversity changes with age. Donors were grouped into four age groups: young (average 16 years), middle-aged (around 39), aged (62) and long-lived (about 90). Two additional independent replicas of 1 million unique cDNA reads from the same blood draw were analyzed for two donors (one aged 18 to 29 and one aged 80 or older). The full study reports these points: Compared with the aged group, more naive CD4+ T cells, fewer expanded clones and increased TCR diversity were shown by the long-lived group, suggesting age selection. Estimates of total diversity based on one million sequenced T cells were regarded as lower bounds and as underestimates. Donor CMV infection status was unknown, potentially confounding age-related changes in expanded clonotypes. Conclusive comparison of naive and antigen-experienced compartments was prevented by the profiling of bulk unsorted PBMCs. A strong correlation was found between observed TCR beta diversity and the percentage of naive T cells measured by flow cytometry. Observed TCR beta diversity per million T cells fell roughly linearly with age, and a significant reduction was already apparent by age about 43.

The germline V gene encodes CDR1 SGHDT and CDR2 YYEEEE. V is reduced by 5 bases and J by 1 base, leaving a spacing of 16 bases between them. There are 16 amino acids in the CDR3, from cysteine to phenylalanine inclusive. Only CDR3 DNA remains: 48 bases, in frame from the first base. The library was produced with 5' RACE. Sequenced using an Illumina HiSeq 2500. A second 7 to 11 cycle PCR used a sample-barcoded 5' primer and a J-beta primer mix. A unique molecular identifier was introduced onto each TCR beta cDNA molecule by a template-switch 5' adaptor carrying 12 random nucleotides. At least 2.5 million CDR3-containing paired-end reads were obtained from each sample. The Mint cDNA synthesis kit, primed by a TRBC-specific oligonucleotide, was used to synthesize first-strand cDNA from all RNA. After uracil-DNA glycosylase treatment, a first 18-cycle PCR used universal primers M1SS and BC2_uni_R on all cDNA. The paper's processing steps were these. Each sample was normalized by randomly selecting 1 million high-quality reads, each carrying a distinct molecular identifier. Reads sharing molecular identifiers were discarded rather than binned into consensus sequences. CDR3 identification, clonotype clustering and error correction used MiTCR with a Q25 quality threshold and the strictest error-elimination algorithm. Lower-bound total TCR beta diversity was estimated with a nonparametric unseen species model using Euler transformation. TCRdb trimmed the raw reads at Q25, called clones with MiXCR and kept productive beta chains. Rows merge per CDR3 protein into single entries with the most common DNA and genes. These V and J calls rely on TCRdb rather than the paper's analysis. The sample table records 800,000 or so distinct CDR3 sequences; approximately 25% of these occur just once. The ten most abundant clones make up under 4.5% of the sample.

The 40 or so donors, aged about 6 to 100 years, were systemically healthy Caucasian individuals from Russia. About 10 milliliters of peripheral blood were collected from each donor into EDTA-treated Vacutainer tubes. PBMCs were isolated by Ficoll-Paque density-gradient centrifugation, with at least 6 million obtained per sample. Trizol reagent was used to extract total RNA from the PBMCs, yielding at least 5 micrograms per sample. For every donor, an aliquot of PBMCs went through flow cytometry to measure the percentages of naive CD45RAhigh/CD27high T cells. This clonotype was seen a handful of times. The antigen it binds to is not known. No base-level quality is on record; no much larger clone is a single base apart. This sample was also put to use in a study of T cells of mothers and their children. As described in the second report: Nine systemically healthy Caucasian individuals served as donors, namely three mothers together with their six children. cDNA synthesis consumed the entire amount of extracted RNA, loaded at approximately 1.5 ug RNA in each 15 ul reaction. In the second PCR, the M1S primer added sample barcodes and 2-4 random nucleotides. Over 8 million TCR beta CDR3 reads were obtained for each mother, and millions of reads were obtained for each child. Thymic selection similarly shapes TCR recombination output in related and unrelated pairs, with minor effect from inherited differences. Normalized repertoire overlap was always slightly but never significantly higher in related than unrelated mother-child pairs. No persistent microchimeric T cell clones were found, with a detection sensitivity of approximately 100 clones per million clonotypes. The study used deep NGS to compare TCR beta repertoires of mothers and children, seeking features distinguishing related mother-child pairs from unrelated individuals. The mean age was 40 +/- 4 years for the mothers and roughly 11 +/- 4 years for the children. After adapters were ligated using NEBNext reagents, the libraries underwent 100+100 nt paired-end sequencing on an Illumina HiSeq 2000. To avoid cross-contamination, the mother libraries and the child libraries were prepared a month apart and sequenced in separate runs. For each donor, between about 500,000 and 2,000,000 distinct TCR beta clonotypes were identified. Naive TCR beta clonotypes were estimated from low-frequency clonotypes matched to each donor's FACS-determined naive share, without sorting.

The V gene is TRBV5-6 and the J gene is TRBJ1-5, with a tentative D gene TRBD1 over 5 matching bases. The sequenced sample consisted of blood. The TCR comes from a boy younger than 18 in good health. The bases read TGTGCCAGCAGTCGGACTAGGGGTGCGAGCAATCAGCCCCAGCATTTT. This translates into CASSRTRGASNQPQHF.